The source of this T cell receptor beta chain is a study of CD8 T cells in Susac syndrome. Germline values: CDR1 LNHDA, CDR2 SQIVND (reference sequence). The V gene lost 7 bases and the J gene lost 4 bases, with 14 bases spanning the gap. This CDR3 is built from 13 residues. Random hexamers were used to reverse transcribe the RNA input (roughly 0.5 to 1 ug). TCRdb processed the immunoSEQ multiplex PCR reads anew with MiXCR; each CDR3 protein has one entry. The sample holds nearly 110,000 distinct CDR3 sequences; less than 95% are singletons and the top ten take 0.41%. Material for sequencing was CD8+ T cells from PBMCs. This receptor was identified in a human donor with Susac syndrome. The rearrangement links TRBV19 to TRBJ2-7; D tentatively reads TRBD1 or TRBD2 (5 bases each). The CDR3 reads CASTLTGHYEQYF. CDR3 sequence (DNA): TGTGCCAGTACCCTCACGGGGCATTACGAGCAGTACTTC.